This entry concerns a single TCR beta chain. What it binds is unknown. PCR employed 60 Vbeta and 13 Jbeta primers. This table comes from immunoSEQ multiplex PCR, and its TCRdb copy is limited to in-frame clones, with some not included. The table records some 220,000 clones, around 89% of them present only once. Sampled while nominally healthy, donors likely had unrecorded immune exposures. The data belong to a study of cytomegalovirus exposure and HLA in healthy donors. Overall study context: In an early release, HLA-typed donors contributed some 80 million unique TCR sequences.

Study-wide findings and caveats: Serostatus for CMV was the only available immune exposure information.

The CDR3 spans 18 residues. Per germline, CDR1 MGHRA and CDR2 YSYEKL. V lost 3 bases and J lost 4; bases outside the gene matches: 12. The origin of this receptor is a woman aged 18-29 years in good health and CMV-seronegative. Sequencing input: PBMCs. The chain is built from TRBV4-1 and TRBJ2-3; TRBD1 matches at 11 bases. The CDR3 nucleotides are TGCGCCAGCAGCCACCGACCGGTGGGGGACAGGGGGGCAGATACGCAGTATTTT. Its protein product is CASSHRPVGDRGADTQYF.